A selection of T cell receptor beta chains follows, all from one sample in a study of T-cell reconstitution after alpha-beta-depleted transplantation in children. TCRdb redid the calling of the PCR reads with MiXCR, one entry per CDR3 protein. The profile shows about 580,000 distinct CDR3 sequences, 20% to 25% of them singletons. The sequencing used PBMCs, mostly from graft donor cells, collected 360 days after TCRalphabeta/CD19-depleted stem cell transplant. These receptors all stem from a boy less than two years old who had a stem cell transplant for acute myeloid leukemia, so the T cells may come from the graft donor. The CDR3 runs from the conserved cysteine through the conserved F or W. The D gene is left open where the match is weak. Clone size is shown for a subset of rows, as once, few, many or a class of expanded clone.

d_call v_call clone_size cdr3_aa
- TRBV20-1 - CSAPQSGVGTEAFF
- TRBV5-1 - CASSLGIRRDGEETQYF
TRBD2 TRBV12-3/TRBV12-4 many CASSLRRGEYNEQFF
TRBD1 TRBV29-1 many CSVEGRGSSGELFF
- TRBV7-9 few CASSPNIQYF
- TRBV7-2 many CASSPVRNEQFF
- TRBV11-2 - CASSLVGGGFGELFF
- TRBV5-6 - CASSFQITEAFF
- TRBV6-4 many CASSDSPGGRMTCEQYF
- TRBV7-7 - CASSSGLRRQETQYF
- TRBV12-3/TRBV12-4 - CASSFLASEGGGELFF